The TCR beta chain described here comes from a study of blood T cell repertoires in COVID-19. Study in general: From the United States, Italy and Spain came samples of acute and convalescent COVID-19. PBMCs, B-cell-depleted T cells, or T cells were the source of the cDNA or gDNA that made up the material.

Original analysis: Amplification of reference gene primers provided the estimated nucleated cell counts. TCRdb's table, derived via immunoSEQ multiplex PCR, lists solely in-frame clones and lacks some. The DNA gave D and trimming, while V, J and clone size come from that table. The sample lists 100,000 to 150,000 clones; 75% to 90% were seen once. Germline CDR1 and CDR2: SGHTA and FQGNSA. The V end was cut by 1 base, the J end by 2 bases, with 12 bases between. The CDR3 has 15 residues. The chain links TRBV7-2 to TRBJ2-7; tentatively, D is TRBD1 (5 bases). The sequencing input was peripheral blood. The TCR originated in a man in his sixties or seventies with active or convalescent COVID-19. CDR3 DNA sequence: TGTGCCAGCAGCTTAGAAGAGGCAGGGCCCTACGAGCAGTACTTC. Translated: CASSLEEAGPYEQYF.